The entry below gives a single T cell receptor (beta chain) sequence along with its context. The antigen remains unidentified. At the DNA level, this CDR3 is encoded by other sequences in the same sample as well. Trimming stripped 2 bases from V and 2 bases from J, with 7 bases between. The CDR3 consists of 14 residues. Germline V gene lookup returns CDR1 KGHSH and CDR2 LQKENI. The data derive from a study of cytomegalovirus exposure and HLA in healthy donors. Study at large: The roughly 100 million unique TCR beta sequences, from 150 million to 200 million T cells, were found by an earlier analysis.

It was with 60 Vbeta and 13 Jbeta primers that the PCR ran. In the authors' workflow: Approximately 86 million unique TCR beta chains, 8.5 million to 14 million shared, were counted in a later analysis. Using immunoSEQ multiplex PCR, the repertoire was profiled, and TCRdb retains in-frame clones only, with some absent. The DNA gave D and trimming, while V, J and clone size come from that table. The sample has 160,000 or so clones; 65% to 85% are singletons. General study results and limits: A few CMV-associated chains proved CMV antigen-specific in vitro.

This receptor was obtained from a male donor in good health and CMV-seropositive. Sample: PBMCs. The chain recombines TRBV18 with TRBJ1-5; no definite D call. The DNA for the CDR3 is TGTGCCAGCTCACCAAGGAGTGGCAATCAGCCCCAGCATTTT. Translating it yields CASSPRSGNQPQHF.